This note documents a single T cell receptor beta chain sequence. This receptor's antigen is unknown. No much larger clonotype is one base removed from it; base qualities were not supplied. Its CDR3 holds 13 amino acids, cysteine through phenylalanine. Solely the CDR3 DNA is kept, with 39 bases framed from the first base. V is pared back by 5 bases and J by 8 bases, with 13 bases lying between the germline termini. The germline V gene encodes CDR1 MDHEN and CDR2 SYDVKM. The data originate from a study of shared clonotypes between healthy human individuals (dated by TCRdb to 2018 to 2021). As for the study more broadly: Three men and a couple of women, aged 18 to 49 years, made up the cohort. Different laboratories and diverse techniques were used to prepare libraries and sequence TCR repertoires, to increase sequencing depth and limit assay-specific biases. For each donor, CD4 naive and CD4 memory were each given three plates, CD8 naive was given two plates, and CD8 memory was given one plate. Per donor, leukapheresis produced somewhere between about 0.8 and 9.5 billion PBMCs. The study deeply sequenced blood TCR repertoires of five healthy adults to estimate repertoire size and the extent of clonotype sharing between individuals. Overall study outcomes, separate from this receptor: Based on pairwise subsampling, the degree of clonotype sharing among donors was expected to be affected by sequencing depth. Sharing across a few donors was observed for about 5% of naive CD4, over 3% of naive CD8, over 2% of memory CD4, and about 0.4% of memory CD8 clonotypes. Sampling was restricted to blood, and TCR repertoires in tissue are likely to differ from TCR repertoires in blood. The small number of donors limited the genetic and exposure-history diversity represented. Rarefaction of sorted-subset datasets indicated incomplete sequencing despite the large sequencing depth. Clonotypes shared by all four sorted-subset donors showed higher generation probabilities than non-shared clonotypes. Larger estimated clonotype richness was generally found for naive subsets than for memory subsets.

CD8 naive samples consisted of CD45RO-negative cells that were positively selected for CCR7, yielding a CD45RA+CCR7+ population without TemRA cells. Donors were healthy HIV-negative adults with no recently reported acute infections or vaccinations. Every donor was a Caucasian adult living in Nashville, Tennessee, USA. Blood was obtained by leukapheresis, after which PBMCs were separated by Ficoll-Histopaque density gradient centrifugation and cryopreserved in liquid nitrogen vapor phase. Purity and quantity of every magnetically sorted T cell population were checked by analytical flow cytometry. Genomic DNA was isolated from each sorted fraction and quantified by UV absorbance on a Nanodrop 2000c. Using the deep immunoSEQ assay, multiplex PCR amplified TCR CDR3 regions from genomic DNA. Extracted genomic DNA from each cell subset was distributed evenly across all wells of several immunoSEQ 96-well plates, and each plate was treated as a replicate. Each replicate PCR for sorted subsets received approximately 200 ng genomic DNA, equal to roughly 30,000 T cell genomes. Purified libraries were quantified with a Qubit 3.0 fluorometer, sized on a Bioanalyzer 2100, and re-quantified with the KAPA Library Quantification kit. Every immunoSEQ 96-well plate was sequenced on a dedicated single-read 150-cycle Illumina NextSeq 550 flow cell. Turning to the authors' computational methods: Because the immunoSEQ output included only junctional sequences and no quality scores, the filtering could not be the same as the filtering used for full-length reads. Sequences were annotated with PyIR, a Python wrapper for IgBLAST v1.9, and V/J genes and CDR3 were assigned using IMGT germline references. Reads were filtered out if the reads had weak V/J assignments (E-value above 1e-6), no CDR3, stop codons, out-of-frame junctions, or ambiguous translated residues. V3J clonotypes were defined as sequences sharing the same inferred V gene, J gene, and CDR3 amino acid sequence. Percentage overlap between repertoires was calculated by dividing the number of shared unique clonotypes by the size of the smaller repertoire. Three approaches were used to assess repertoire richness: RTK rarefaction, the Chao1 estimator, and Recon v2.1 estimates of unobserved clonotypes. Generation probabilities were computed with OLGA for all TCRbeta clonotypes obtained by the gDNA method from a few donors. Here the immuneACCESS table is served through TCRdb, limited to in-frame sequences with V and J called. Missing clones are a known gap in these copies; in checked studies unresolved V genes cover under half, and the rest lacks a known reason. The V and J calls and clone size come from that table; D and trimming were worked out from the DNA. The sample includes about 2 million clones, with 85% to 95% observed a single time. Together, the top ten hold more than 0.95% of the sample.

The V and J segments used are TRBV28 and TRBJ2-1; the D gene identity is not certain. The sample was naive CD8+ T cells sorted from blood. The meaning of the sample's cell subset or site label: CD45RA+CCR7+. This receptor was obtained from a man between 18 and 35 years old in good health. The CDR3 loop reads CASSTPNPDEQFF. Read as DNA, the sequence is TGTGCCAGCAGTACTCCCAACCCCGATGAGCAGTTCTTC.